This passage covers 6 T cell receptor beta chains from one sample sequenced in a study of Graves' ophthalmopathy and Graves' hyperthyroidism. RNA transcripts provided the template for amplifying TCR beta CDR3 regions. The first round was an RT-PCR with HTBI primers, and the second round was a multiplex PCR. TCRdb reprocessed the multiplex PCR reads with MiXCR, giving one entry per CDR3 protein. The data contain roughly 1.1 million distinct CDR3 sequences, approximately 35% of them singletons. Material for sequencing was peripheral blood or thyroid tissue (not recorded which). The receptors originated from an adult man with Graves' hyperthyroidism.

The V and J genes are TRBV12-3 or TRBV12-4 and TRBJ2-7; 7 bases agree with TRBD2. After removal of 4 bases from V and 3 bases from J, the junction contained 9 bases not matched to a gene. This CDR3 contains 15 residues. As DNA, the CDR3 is TGTGCCAGCAGTTACTCGACGGCGGGAGTCTACGAGCAGTACTTC. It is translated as CASSYSTAGVYEQYF.

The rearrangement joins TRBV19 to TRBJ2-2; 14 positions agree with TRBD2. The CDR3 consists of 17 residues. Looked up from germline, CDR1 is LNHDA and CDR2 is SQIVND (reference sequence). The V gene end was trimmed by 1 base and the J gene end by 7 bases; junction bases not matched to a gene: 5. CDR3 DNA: TGTGCCAGTAGTATAGGACTAGCGGGAGGGCGAATCGGGGAGCTGTTTTTT. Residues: CASSIGLAGGRIGELFF.

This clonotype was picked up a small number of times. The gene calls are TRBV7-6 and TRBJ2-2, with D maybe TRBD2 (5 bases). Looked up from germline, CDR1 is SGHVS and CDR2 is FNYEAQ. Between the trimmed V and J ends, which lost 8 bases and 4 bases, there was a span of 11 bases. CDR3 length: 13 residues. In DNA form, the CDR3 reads TGTGCCAGCCGAGTCGAGGGCACCGGGGAGCTGTTTTTT. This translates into CASRVEGTGELFF.

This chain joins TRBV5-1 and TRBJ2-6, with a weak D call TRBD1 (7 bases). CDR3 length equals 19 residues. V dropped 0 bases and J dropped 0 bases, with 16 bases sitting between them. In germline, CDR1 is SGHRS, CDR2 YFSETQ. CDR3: CASSLDGRDSNSGANVLTF. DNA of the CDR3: TGCGCCAGCAGCTTGGACGGGCGGGACAGTAACTCTGGGGCCAACGTCCTGACTTTC.

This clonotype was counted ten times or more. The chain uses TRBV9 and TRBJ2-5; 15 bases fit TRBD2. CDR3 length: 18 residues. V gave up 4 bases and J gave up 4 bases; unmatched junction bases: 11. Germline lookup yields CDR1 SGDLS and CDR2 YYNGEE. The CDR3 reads CASSFSPGLAGGSETQYF. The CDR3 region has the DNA TGTGCCAGCAGCTTCTCACCGGGACTAGCGGGGGGCTCAGAGACCCAGTACTTC. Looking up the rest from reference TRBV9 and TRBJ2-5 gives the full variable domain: DSGVTQTPKHLITATGQRVTLRCSPRSGDLSVYWYQQSLDQGLQFLIQYYNGEERAKGNILERFSAQQFPDLHSELNLSSLELGDSALYFCASSFSPGLAGGSETQYFGPGTRLLVL.

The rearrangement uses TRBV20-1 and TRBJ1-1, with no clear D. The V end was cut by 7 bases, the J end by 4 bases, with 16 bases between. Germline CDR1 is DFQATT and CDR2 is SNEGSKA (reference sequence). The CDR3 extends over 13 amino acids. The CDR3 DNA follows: TGCAGTGTTAGTGGATACGGGGTCACTGAAGCTTTCTTT. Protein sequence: CSVSGYGVTEAFF.